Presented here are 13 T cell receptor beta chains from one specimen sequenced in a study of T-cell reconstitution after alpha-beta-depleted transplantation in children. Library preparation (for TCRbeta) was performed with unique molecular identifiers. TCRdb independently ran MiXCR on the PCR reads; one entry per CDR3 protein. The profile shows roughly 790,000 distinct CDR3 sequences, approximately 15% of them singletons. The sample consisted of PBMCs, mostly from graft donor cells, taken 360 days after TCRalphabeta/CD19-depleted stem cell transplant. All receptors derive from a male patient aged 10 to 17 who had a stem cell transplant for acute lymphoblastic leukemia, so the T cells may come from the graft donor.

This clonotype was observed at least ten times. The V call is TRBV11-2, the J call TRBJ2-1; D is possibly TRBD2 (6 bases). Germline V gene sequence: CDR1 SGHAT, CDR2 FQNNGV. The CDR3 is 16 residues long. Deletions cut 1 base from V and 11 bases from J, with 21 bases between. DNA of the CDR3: TGTGCCAGCAGCTTAGGAGCCCTTTGGGGGAGGTACCAGCAGTTCTTC. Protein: CASSLGALWGRYQQFF.

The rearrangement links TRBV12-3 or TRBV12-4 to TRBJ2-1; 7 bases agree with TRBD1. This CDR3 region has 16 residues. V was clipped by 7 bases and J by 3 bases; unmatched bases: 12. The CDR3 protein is CASIADRDSFYNEQFF. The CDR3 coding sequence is TGTGCCAGCATAGCCGACCGGGACAGCTTCTACAATGAGCAGTTCTTC.

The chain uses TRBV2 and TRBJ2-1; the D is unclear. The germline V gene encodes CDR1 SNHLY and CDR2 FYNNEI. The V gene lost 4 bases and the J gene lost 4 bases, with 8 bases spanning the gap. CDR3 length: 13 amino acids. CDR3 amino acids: CASSAEVYNEQFF. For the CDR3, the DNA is TGTGCCAGCAGTGCCGAGGTTTACAATGAGCAGTTCTTC. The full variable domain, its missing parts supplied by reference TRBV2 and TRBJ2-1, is EPEVTQTPSHQVTQMGQEVILRCVPISNHLYFYWYRQILGQKVEFLVSFYNNEISEKSEIFDDQFSVERPDGSNFTLKIRSTKLEDSAMYFCASSAEVYNEQFFGPGTRLTVL.

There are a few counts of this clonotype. The CDR3 region is CASRERSGLAETQYF. CDR3 coding DNA: TGTGCCAGCAGAGAGCGTTCTGGACTAGCGGAGACCCAGTACTTC. The rearrangement uses TRBV2 and TRBJ2-5; 9 bases are a match to TRBD2. The length of the CDR3 is 15 residues. Germline-derived CDR1 and CDR2 are SNHLY and FYNNEI. J gave up 5 bases and V 6 bases, and 10 bases lay outside the gene matches.

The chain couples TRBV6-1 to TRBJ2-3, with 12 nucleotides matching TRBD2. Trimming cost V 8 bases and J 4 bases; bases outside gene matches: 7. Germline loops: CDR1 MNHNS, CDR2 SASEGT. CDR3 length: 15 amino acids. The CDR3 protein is CASATSGSRADTQYF. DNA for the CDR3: TGTGCCAGCGCGACTAGCGGGAGTCGCGCAGATACGCAGTATTTT.

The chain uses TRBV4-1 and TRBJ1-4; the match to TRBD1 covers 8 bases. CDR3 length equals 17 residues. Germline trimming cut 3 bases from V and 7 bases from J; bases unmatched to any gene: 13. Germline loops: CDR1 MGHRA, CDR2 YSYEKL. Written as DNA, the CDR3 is TGCGCCAGCAGCCAGCCCTCCCTCCAGGGGGCCGGTGAAAAACTGTTTTTT. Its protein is CASSQPSLQGAGEKLFF.

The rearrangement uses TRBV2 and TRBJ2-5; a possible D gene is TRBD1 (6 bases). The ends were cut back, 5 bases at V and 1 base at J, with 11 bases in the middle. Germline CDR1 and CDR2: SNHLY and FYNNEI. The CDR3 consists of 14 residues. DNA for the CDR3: TGTGCCAGCAGTAAGGACAGTCTCCAAGAGACCCAGTACTTC. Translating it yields CASSKDSLQETQYF.

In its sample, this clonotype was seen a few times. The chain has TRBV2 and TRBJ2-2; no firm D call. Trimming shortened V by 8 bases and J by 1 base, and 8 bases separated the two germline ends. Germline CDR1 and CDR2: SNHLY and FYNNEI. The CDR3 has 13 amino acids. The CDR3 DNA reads TGTGCCAGCGAGAAGTTGAACACCGGGGAGCTGTTTTTT. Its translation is CASEKLNTGELFF.

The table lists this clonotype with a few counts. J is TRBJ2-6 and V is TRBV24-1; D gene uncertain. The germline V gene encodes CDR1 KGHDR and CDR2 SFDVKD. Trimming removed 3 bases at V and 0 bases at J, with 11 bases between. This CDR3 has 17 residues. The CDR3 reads CATSDPRSSSGANVLTF. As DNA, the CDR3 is TGTGCCACCAGTGATCCGCGATCAAGCTCTGGGGCCAACGTCCTGACTTTC.

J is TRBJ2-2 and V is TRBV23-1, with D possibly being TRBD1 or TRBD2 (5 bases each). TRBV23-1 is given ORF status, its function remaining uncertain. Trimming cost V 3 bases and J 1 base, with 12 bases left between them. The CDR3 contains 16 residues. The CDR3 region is CASSQSGRKNTGELFF. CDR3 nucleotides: TGCGCCAGCAGTCAGTCGGGACGGAAGAACACCGGGGAGCTGTTTTTT.

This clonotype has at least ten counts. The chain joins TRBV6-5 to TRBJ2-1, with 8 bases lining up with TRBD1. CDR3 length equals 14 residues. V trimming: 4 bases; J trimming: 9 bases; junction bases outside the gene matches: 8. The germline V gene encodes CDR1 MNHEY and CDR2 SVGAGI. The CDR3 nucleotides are TGTGCCAGCAGTTCCCGGACAGGGTCTATTGAGCAGTTCTTC. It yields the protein CASSSRTGSIEQFF.

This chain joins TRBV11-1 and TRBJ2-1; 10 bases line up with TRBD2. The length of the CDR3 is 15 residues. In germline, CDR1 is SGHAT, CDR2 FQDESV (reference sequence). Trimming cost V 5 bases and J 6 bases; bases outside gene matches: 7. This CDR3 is CASSRSGRARNEQFF. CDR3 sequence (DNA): TGTGCCAGCAGCCGGAGCGGGAGGGCTCGCAATGAGCAGTTCTTC.

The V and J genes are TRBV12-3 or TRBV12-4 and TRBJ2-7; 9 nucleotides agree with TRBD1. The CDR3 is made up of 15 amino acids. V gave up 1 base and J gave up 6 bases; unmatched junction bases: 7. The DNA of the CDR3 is TGTGCCAGCAGTTTAGATGGACAGGGGACACTCGAGCAGTACTTC. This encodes CASSLDGQGTLEQYF.